Below, one T cell receptor beta chain is given with its context. Which antigen it targets is not known. No much larger clone is present one base from it, and per-base qualities are unavailable. In the paper's terms, the time point label means: baseline before first vaccination. Samples from vaccinated people were obtained from the UK trials COV001 and COV002, which included a single-blind randomized controlled phase 2/3 trial of AZD1222 (ChAdOx1 nCoV-19) in healthy adults. Trial participant PBMC samples were collected at day 0 and day 28 after the second dose for TCRbeta chain sequencing. The data belong to a study of T cell responses to AZD1222 COVID-19 vaccine (dated by TCRdb to about 2021). A note on the overall study: Because spike-specific TCR depth and breadth did not differ between the two schedules, AZD1222 recipients who got a second dose at roughly 4 weeks were pooled with those who got a second dose at roughly 12 weeks. Trial participants were enrolled by age into subgroups of 18-55, 56-69 and 70-plus years, and around 150, 28 and 57 TCR-sequenced participants, respectively, were included in these subgroups. A total of roughly 240 trial participants underwent TCR sequencing, of whom 200 to 220 received two doses of AZD1222 and around 26 received two doses of the MenACWY control vaccine. The research as a whole found: Vaccine-associated CD4 TCRs spanned the whole spike protein, with dominant responses in regions 160-218 and 743-854. Reportedly, close to half of the unique spike-specific TCRs recognized epitopes lying outside the regions that are mutated in the B.1.351 and B.1.1.7 variants. Because no samples from the day 14 peak response were available, repertoires could be characterized only after the peak T cell response. Most participants were white British and females outnumbered males, and the authors suggested that clonal diversity may have been underestimated. Spike-specific TCR breadth and depth rose significantly after two AZD1222 doses compared with day 0 and with MenACWY recipients. Only a handful of AZD1222 recipients were SARS-CoV-2 seropositive at baseline, limiting conclusions about previously exposed vaccinees. In the small 56-69-year group, the increase in depth fell short of significance, most likely because of low power.

The cysteine opens and the phenylalanine closes a CDR3 of 15 amino acids. The read is trimmed to its CDR3 DNA, 45 bases read in frame from base 1. Germline trimming: 4 bases from V, 4 bases from J; junction bases outside gene matches: 4. Looking up the germline V gene (reference sequence) yields CDR1 SGHNT and CDR2 YYREEE. The CDR3 regions of human TCRbeta chains were analyzed by immunosequencing. Regarding the original processing steps: TCRs in the repertoires were matched against a reference library of SARS-CoV-2-specific TCRs that had been generated with the MIRA antigen-specificity platform. Breadth was defined as the fraction of unique TCRs that were SARS-CoV-2-associated, and depth was defined as the fraction of total T cells that were SARS-CoV-2-associated. Using the MIRA data, each spike-specific TCR was assigned both to the spike region to which the TCR was reactive and to a CD4 or CD8 class. Log10-transformed breadth and depth values were compared by one-way ANOVA with Sidak's multiple comparisons tests. TCRdb took over this immuneACCESS table, retaining in-frame rearrangements with V and J assigned. Such tables are incomplete; in checked studies, under half of the missing clones stem from an unresolved V gene, and the remainder is unexplained. That table is the source of V, J and clone size, and D and trimming were worked out from the DNA. In this sample the table shows more than 150,000 clones, roughly 92% of which occur a single time. 10% of the sample is in the top ten clones.

The rearrangement combines TRBV5-4 with TRBJ1-3, and 11 bases in between align with TRBD1. Sequencing used peripheral blood, obtained on day 0 of AZD1222 vaccination. The receptor's source is an adult in good health. This receptor carries the CDR3 CASSGQGARGNTIYF. The sequence in DNA is TGTGCCAGCAGCGGACAGGGGGCCCGCGGAAACACCATATATTTT.